In this sample, the clone carrying this T cell receptor (beta chain) turned up a few times. Its specificity is unknown. The data are from a study of response to subunit inactivated influenza vaccine. TCRdb passed the RT-PCR reads through MiXCR, listing each CDR3 protein once. Of hundreds of thousands of distinct CDR3 sequences in the sample, approximately 18% were seen once. V was clipped by 1 base and J by 1 base, with 10 bases between them. The CDR3 sequence is 15 residues long. Germline loops: CDR1 SEHNR, CDR2 FQNEAQ (reference sequence). General study findings and limits: T cells newly recruited by each seasonal influenza vaccination are few, the authors suggested.

This sequence originates from a man aged 50-59 years who received an inactivated influenza vaccine. The source material was PBMCs from blood, sampled more than 4 days after vaccination. V is TRBV7-9 and J is TRBJ1-2; D ambiguous. Written as DNA, the CDR3 is TGTGCCAGCAGCTTAGTCCTGGACTTTAACTATGGCTACACCTTC. Amino acids: CASSLVLDFNYGYTF.